What follows are 21 T cell receptor beta chains derived from one specimen sequenced in a study of T-cell reconstitution after alpha-beta-depleted transplantation in children. It was with unique molecular identifiers that the TCRbeta library was prepared. TCRdb reanalysed the PCR reads using MiXCR and keeps one entry per CDR3 protein. Of hundreds of thousands of distinct CDR3 sequences listed, about 10% were seen once; the top ten hold about 4%. The starting material was PBMCs from the stem cell graft donor, obtained from the stem cell graft. These TCRs come from a human donor who donated a stem cell graft to a child with acute myeloid leukemia.

This clonotype has just a few counts. The rearrangement links TRBV20-1 to TRBJ2-5; perhaps TRBD1 as D (5 bases). The germline CDR1 and CDR2 sequences are DFQATT and SNEGSKA (reference sequence). The germline V and J ends were trimmed by 5 bases and 4 bases, with 14 bases remaining between them. The CDR3 consists of 13 residues. CDR3 bases: TGCAGTGCTGGGGTGACAGTTGGAGAGACCCAGTACTTC. Its translation: CSAGVTVGETQYF.

V and J are TRBV24-1 and TRBJ2-6; no firm D call. The CDR3 consists of 19 residues. The germline V gene has CDR1 KGHDR and CDR2 SFDVKD. The V and J ends lost 3 bases and 0 bases respectively, with 17 bases between them. This CDR3 reads CATSDPRGEKSSGANVLTF. In DNA, the CDR3 is TGTGCCACCAGTGATCCCCGCGGAGAGAAAAGCTCTGGGGCCAACGTCCTGACTTTC.

This clonotype was recorded many times. This chain joins TRBV9 and TRBJ2-7; 10 bases fit TRBD2. The trim removed 4 bases at V and 2 bases at J, leaving 6 bases unmatched. The CDR3 totals 15 residues. The V gene's germline CDR1 is SGDLS and CDR2 YYNGEE. The CDR3 loop is CASSPRTSGAYEQYF. As DNA, the CDR3 is TGTGCCAGCAGCCCGCGGACTAGCGGTGCCTACGAGCAGTACTTC.

The genes are TRBV2 and TRBJ2-5; 7 bases are shared with TRBD1. There are 12 residues in the CDR3. Losses at the gene ends were 8 bases for V and 9 bases for J; bases not matched to a gene: 9. Per germline, CDR1 SNHLY and CDR2 FYNNEI. DNA of the CDR3: TGTGCCAGCGGAGACAGGGTTCCAGCCCAGTACTTC. It encodes CASGDRVPAQYF.

This clonotype has ten or more counts. The chain couples TRBV5-1 to TRBJ2-7; D not resolved. The CDR3 length is 15 residues. CDR1 SGHRS and CDR2 YFSETQ come from the germline V gene. Trimming shortened V by 3 bases and J by 2 bases, and 15 bases separated the two germline ends. The CDR3 coding sequence is TGCGCCAGCAGCTCCAATTCGGCAGCGACCTACGAGCAGTACTTC. Amino acid sequence: CASSSNSAATYEQYF.

This rearrangement joins TRBV7-9 to TRBJ2-7; possibly TRBD1 for D (6 bases). Germline assignment: CDR1 SEHNR and CDR2 FQNEAQ (reference sequence). This CDR3 has 13 amino acids. The ends were cut back, 4 bases at V and 6 bases at J, with 13 bases in the middle. The CDR3 reads CASSSGVGSEQYF. CDR3 coding DNA: TGTGCCAGCAGCTCAGGGGTCGGATCCGAGCAGTACTTC.

The V and J genes are TRBV4-1 and TRBJ2-1; D is ambiguous. The CDR3 consists of 15 residues. V was trimmed by 1 base and J by 9 bases, leaving 16 bases between them. In germline, CDR1 is MGHRA, CDR2 YSYEKL. In nucleotides, the CDR3 is TGCGCCAGCAGCCAAGTCGCTAGTATAGGTGGTGAGCAGTTCTTC. Translating gives CASSQVASIGGEQFF.

This clonotype has a count of ten or more. The chain couples TRBV20-1 to TRBJ2-7; D gene uncertain. CDR3 length equals 13 residues. CDR1 DFQATT and CDR2 SNEGSKA come from the germline V gene (reference sequence). V lost 5 bases and J 6 bases, leaving 17 bases between the germline ends. CDR3 sequence reads: CSAQQPILGEQYF. The DNA of the CDR3 is TGCAGTGCTCAACAGCCTATCCTAGGCGAGCAGTACTTC.

The chain joins TRBV5-1 to TRBJ1-3; TRBD1 agrees at 7 bases. With V trimmed by 4 bases and J by 1 base, 11 bases remained unmatched. Germline V gene lookup returns CDR1 SGHRS and CDR2 YFSETQ. CDR3 length equals 17 residues. CDR3 region: CASSDGTAFLSGNTIYF. The CDR3 nucleotides are TGCGCCAGCAGCGACGGGACAGCCTTTTTGTCTGGAAACACCATATATTTT.

Regarding this clonotype: One junction end does not reproduce the germline sequence, and a read error may be involved. J is TRBJ2-2 and V is TRBV7-3, with 8 bases lining up with TRBD2. The CDR3 has 16 residues. CDR1 and CDR2 from the germline V gene are SGHTA and FQGTGA. The CDR3 reads CASRLIAGSNTGELFF. CDR3 DNA: TGTGCCAGCAGGTTAATAGCGGGGTCCAACACCGGGGAGCTGTTTTTT.

The table lists this clonotype with a few counts. The gene calls are TRBV6-2 or TRBV6-3 and TRBJ2-7, with D possibly matching TRBD1 (5 bases). CDR1 MNHEY and CDR2 SVGEGT come from the germline V gene. The V gene lost 4 bases and the J gene lost 2 bases, with 24 bases spanning the gap. This CDR3 has 18 amino acids. The CDR3 nucleotides are TGTGCCAGCAGTTCCTCCCATGTATACTGGGGCGGCACCTACGAGCAGTACTTC. This codes for CASSSSHVYWGGTYEQYF.

The table lists this clonotype with a few counts. The chain has TRBV20-1 and TRBJ2-3; 7 bases map to TRBD2. CDR1 and CDR2 (germline): DFQATT, SNEGSKA (reference sequence). CDR3 length: 15 amino acids. The trim removed 6 bases at V and 2 bases at J, leaving 11 bases unmatched. The CDR3 region has the DNA TGCAGTGCCCCGCGGGCTAGCGGTCCCACAGATACGCAGTATTTT. As protein: CSAPRASGPTDTQYF.

This clonotype was seen a handful of times. This chain connects TRBV7-9 to TRBJ2-3; the match to TRBD2 covers 8 bases. This CDR3 is built from 15 residues. Per the germline V gene, CDR1 is SEHNR and CDR2 is FQNEAQ (reference sequence). V was pared by 4 bases and J by 3 bases, with 6 bases of the junction left unmatched. The CDR3 bases are TGTGCCAGCAGCTCCCGGGAGGGCCAAACAGATACGCAGTATTTT. This codes for CASSSREGQTDTQYF. The complete variable domain, with remaining parts taken from reference TRBV7-9 and TRBJ2-3, reads DTGVSQNPRHKITKRGQNVTFRCDPISEHNRLYWYRQTLGQGPEFLTYFQNEAQLEKSRLLSDRFSAERPKGSFSTLEIQRTEQGDSAMYLCASSSREGQTDTQYFGPGTRLTVL.

The chain has TRBV29-1 and TRBJ2-1, with TRBD2 identical over 9 bases. CDR3 size: 11 residues. Per the germline V gene, CDR1 is SQVTM and CDR2 is ANQGSEA. V dropped 7 bases and J dropped 12; count of bases not matched to a gene: 7. CDR3 in DNA: TGCAGCGGGCTAGCGGGAATGGGGCAGTTCTTC. It specifies CSGLAGMGQFF.

The V and J genes are TRBV6-2 or TRBV6-3 and TRBJ2-6; tentative D call: TRBD2 (5 bases). This CDR3 is 15 amino acids long. V was cut by 8 bases and J by 0 bases, with 11 bases left in between. In germline, CDR1 is MNHEY, CDR2 SVGEGT. This chain's CDR3 is CASQRGLSGANVLTF. CDR3 coding DNA: TGTGCCAGCCAACGAGGGCTCTCTGGGGCCAACGTCCTGACTTTC.

The rearrangement uses TRBV9 and TRBJ2-7; D is unresolved. CDR3 size: 14 residues. Germline V gene lookup returns CDR1 SGDLS and CDR2 YYNGEE. V gave up 0 bases and J gave up 5 bases, with 12 bases separating them. CDR3 residues: CASSVDGSSHEQYF. The CDR3 coding sequence is TGTGCCAGCAGCGTAGATGGATCGAGCCACGAGCAGTACTTC.

This clonotype has a handful of counts. The gene calls are TRBV24-1 and TRBJ2-2; 9 nucleotides match TRBD1. CDR1 KGHDR and CDR2 SFDVKD come from the germline V gene. Trimming took 7 bases from V and 3 from J; bases not matched to a gene: 2. This CDR3 has 14 residues. CDR3 protein: CATRRTGDTGELFF. The CDR3 DNA reads as TGTGCCACCAGAAGGACAGGGGACACCGGGGAGCTGTTTTTT.

This chain joins TRBV20-1 and TRBJ2-3, with a weak D call TRBD2 (5 bases). CDR3 length: 15 residues. Trimming shortened V by 0 bases and J by 7 bases, and 17 bases separated the two germline ends. In germline, CDR1 is DFQATT, CDR2 SNEGSKA (reference sequence). In DNA, the CDR3 is TGCAGTGCTAGAGATCTGAGGGCAGGTACACATACGCAGTATTTT. This translates into CSARDLRAGTHTQYF.

This clonotype was seen just once. The rearrangement links TRBV6-1 to TRBJ1-2, with TRBD1 matching over 7 bases. The CDR3 is 14 residues long. V lost 4 bases, J lost 3 bases, and 5 bases stayed unmatched. Germline lookup yields CDR1 MNHNS and CDR2 SASEGT. The CDR3 DNA sequence: TGTGCCAGCAGTGTTGACAGGGCAGACTATGGCTACACCTTC. This encodes CASSVDRADYGYTF.

A few counts support this clonotype. The chain is built from TRBV20-1 and TRBJ2-1; 14 bases fit TRBD2. Germline V CDR1 and CDR2: DFQATT, SNEGSKA (reference sequence). V lost 6 bases and J lost 7; bases outside the gene matches: 8. The CDR3 is made up of 15 amino acids. Written as DNA, the CDR3 is TGCAGTGCCGGGACTAGCGGGAGTACTCGGAATGAGCAGTTCTTC. It codes for CSAGTSGSTRNEQFF.

In this sample, this clonotype turned up a few times. This chain connects TRBV15 to TRBJ2-7; maybe TRBD2 (5 bases). The CDR3 loop spans 16 amino acids. Germline lookup yields CDR1 LNHNV and CDR2 YYDKDF (reference sequence). Trimming pared 1 base from V and 3 bases from J, leaving 16 bases between. The CDR3 coding sequence is TGTGCCACCAGCAGAGCCCGGACTGCAAACCACTACGAGCAGTACTTC. This encodes CATSRARTANHYEQYF. Based on the CDR3 plus reference TRBV15 and TRBJ2-7, the full variable domain is DAMVIQNPRYQVTQFGKPVTLSCSQTLNHNVMYWYQQKSSQAPKLLFHYYDKDFNNEADTPDNFQSRRPNTSFCFLDIRSPGLGDTAMYLCATSRARTANHYEQYFGPGTRLTVT.